The rows below give T cell receptor beta chains drawn from one sample of a study of T cells in Graves' hyperthyroidism and ophthalmopathy. MiXCR was run by TCRdb on the multiplex PCR reads, yielding one entry per CDR3 protein. Of 250,000 to 300,000 distinct CDR3 sequences listed, roughly 20% are singletons. The source material was blood. These TCRs come from a man aged 45 to 65 with Graves' ophthalmopathy. Each CDR3 is given with its conserved first and last residue. The D gene is left open where the match is weak. The listing skips clone size in some rows; elsewhere it reads once, few, many or a size class.

v_call	j_call	d_call	clone_size	cdr3_aa	cdr3_nt
TRBV18	TRBJ1-2	TRBD1	few	CASSPDRNDYGYTF	TGTGCCAGCTCACCGGACAGGAACGACTATGGCTACACCTTC
TRBV10-3	TRBJ2-1	NA	few	CAISESISERANEQFF	TGTGCCATCAGTGAGTCAATTAGCGAGAGGGCCAACGAGCAGTTCTTC
TRBV5-1	TRBJ2-7	TRBD1	many	CASSAAQGRGEQYF	TGCGCCAGCAGCGCCGCACAGGGGAGAGGGGAGCAGTACTTC
TRBV27	TRBJ2-3	NA	many	CASSPLFGVSTDTQYF	TGTGCCAGCAGTCCCCTCTTTGGGGTTAGCACAGATACGCAGTATTTT
TRBV2	TRBJ1-2	NA	many	CASSGEQSYGYTF	TGTGCCAGCAGTGGAGAACAGAGCTATGGCTACACCTTC
TRBV2	TRBJ1-3	NA	many	CASSESGRGNTIYF	TGTGCCAGCAGTGAATCAGGCAGAGGAAACACCATATATTTT
TRBV5-1	TRBJ1-1	NA	many	CASSLAGGSMNTEAFF	TGCGCCAGCAGCTTGGCCGGCGGATCCATGAACACTGAAGCTTTCTTT
TRBV5-1	TRBJ2-1	TRBD2	many	CASSWRTSGRDEQFF	TGCGCCAGCAGCTGGAGGACTAGCGGGAGGGATGAGCAGTTCTTC
TRBV5-1	TRBJ2-7	TRBD1	many	CASSRDRQGSYEQYF	TGCGCCAGCAGCCGGGACCGACAGGGCTCCTACGAGCAGTACTTC
TRBV19	TRBJ2-3	TRBD2	NA	CASSSVGLAGVIDTQYF	TGTGCCAGTAGTTCCGTGGGACTAGCGGGAGTCATAGATACGCAGTATTTT
TRBV5-5	TRBJ2-3	NA	NA	CASSSLLGYSTDTQYF	TGTGCCAGCAGCTCCCTTTTGGGGTATAGCACAGATACGCAGTATTTT
TRBV11-3	TRBJ2-7	NA	many	CASSVRLGYEQYF	TGTGCCAGCAGCGTGAGACTAGGCTACGAGCAGTACTTC
TRBV30	TRBJ2-7	TRBD1	many	CAWLSGQGGEQYF	TGTGCCTGGCTATCGGGACAGGGCGGAGAGCAGTACTTC
TRBV18	TRBJ1-2	NA	many	CASSPQATKKTYGYTF	TGTGCCAGCTCACCACAGGCAACCAAAAAGACCTATGGCTACACCTTC
TRBV7-8	TRBJ2-5	TRBD1	many	CASSRGDRALQETQYF	TGTGCCAGCAGCCGAGGGGACAGGGCCCTACAAGAGACCCAGTACTTC
TRBV4-1	TRBJ2-1	TRBD1	NA	CASSHNRDRASYNEQFF	TGCGCCAGCAGCCATAACCGGGACAGAGCCTCCTACAATGAGCAGTTCTTC
TRBV9	TRBJ1-6	TRBD1	NA	CASSELQGLGSPLHF	TGTGCCAGCAGCGAGCTACAGGGGTTGGGATCACCCCTCCACTTT
TRBV6-1	TRBJ2-7	NA	many	CASSKLEEQYF	TGTGCCAGCAGTAAACTAGAGGAGCAGTACTTC
TRBV7-8	TRBJ2-7	TRBD1	many	CASSQHPRTGNYEQYF	TGTGCCAGCAGCCAGCACCCACGGACAGGGAACTACGAGCAGTACTTC
TRBV20-1	TRBJ2-7	TRBD2	many	CSAETGTSGRYEQYF	TGCAGTGCTGAAACCGGGACTAGCGGGAGATACGAGCAGTACTTC
TRBV7-2	TRBJ2-1	TRBD2	many	CASSSQPPSGHYNEQFF	TGTGCCAGCAGCTCACAACCGCCTAGCGGGCATTACAATGAGCAGTTCTTC
TRBV11-2	TRBJ1-5	TRBD1	many	CASSRDRANQPQHF	TGTGCCAGCAGCCGGGACAGGGCAAATCAGCCCCAGCATTTT
TRBV14	TRBJ2-3	NA	NA	CASSQKAVGDTQYF	TGTGCCAGCAGCCAGAAAGCTGTAGGAGATACGCAGTATTTT
TRBV9	TRBJ2-7	NA	few	CASSVAPSGSYEQYF	TGTGCCAGCAGCGTAGCCCCCAGCGGGTCCTACGAGCAGTACTTC
TRBV27	TRBJ2-7	TRBD1	few	CASSPGTASARPYEQYF	TGTGCCAGCAGTCCCGGGACAGCCAGTGCGAGGCCCTACGAGCAGTACTTC
TRBV6-2/TRBV6-3	TRBJ1-6	TRBD1	many	CASSYHVTGVAGRNSPLHF	TGTGCCAGCAGTTACCACGTAACAGGGGTTGCGGGTCGGAATTCACCCCTCCACTTT
TRBV11-2	TRBJ2-7	TRBD2	many	CASSGGLLWYEQYF	TGTGCCAGCAGCGGGGGACTATTATGGTACGAGCAGTACTTC
TRBV19	TRBJ2-5	NA	few	CASTPWGGWQETQYF	TGTGCCAGCACTCCCTGGGGGGGCTGGCAAGAGACCCAGTACTTC